The 2 T cell receptor beta chains given below trace back to one sample, sequenced in a study of T-cell reconstitution after alpha-beta-depleted transplantation in children. Molecular barcoding with unique molecular identifiers was used for the TCRbeta library. TCRdb called the PCR reads again in MiXCR, with one record for every CDR3 protein. The repertoire consists of 700,000 to 950,000 distinct CDR3 sequences, with under 20% occurring once and the leading ten covering around 5.3%. This specimen was PBMCs, mostly from graft donor cells, taken 360 days after TCRalphabeta/CD19-depleted stem cell transplant. The receptors here all came from a male patient aged 10 to 17 who had a stem cell transplant for acute lymphoblastic leukemia, so the T cells may come from the graft donor.

CDR3 in DNA: TGTGCCATCAGTGAGTCCGACTTCCGGGCCTCGAACACAGATACGCAGTATTTT. Translated: CAISESDFRASNTDTQYF. J is TRBJ2-3 and V is TRBV10-3, with unresolved D. Deletions cut 0 bases from V and 2 bases from J, with 18 bases between. The CDR3 runs to 18 residues. CDR1 is ENHRY, CDR2 SYGVKD, per germline.

With regard to this clonotype: Sequence at one end of the junction differs from germline and may be a read error. The V call is TRBV15, the J call TRBJ1-1; a weak D match, TRBD1 (6 bases). Germline lookup yields CDR1 LNHNV and CDR2 YYDKDF (reference sequence). The CDR3 runs 12 residues. CDR3 region: CATSSRGSGQHF. Here the CDR3 DNA reads TGTGCCACCAGCAGTAGGGGGTCCGGCCAACATTTT.